The clone carrying this TCR beta chain was counted once. The V gene's germline CDR1 is LNHDA and CDR2 SQIVND (reference sequence). CDR3 length: 14 amino acids. V was pared by 2 bases and J by 7 bases, with 12 bases between. Survey-level immunoSEQ sequencing profiled the TCR beta repertoire. Data came from immunoSEQ multiplex PCR; TCRdb stores just in-frame clones and leaves some out. The profile shows 55,000 to 70,000 clones, just over 90% of them singletons. Input material: PBMCs. This TCR derives from a man aged 35 to 55 with rheumatoid arthritis. V and J are TRBV19 and TRBJ2-4; D possibly uses TRBD1 or TRBD2 (5 bases each). CDR3 sequence reads: CASSITGPWNIQYF. The CDR3 DNA reads TGTGCCAGTAGTATAACGGGGCCGTGGAACATTCAGTACTTC.